Sequencing of this T cell receptor (beta chain) was carried out in a study of blood T cell repertoires in COVID-19. In the original processing: Reference gene primer amplification in the assay estimated nucleated cell counts. Assay: immunoSEQ multiplex PCR; the TCRdb copy retains only in-frame clones and omits some. V and J calls and clone size are copied from that table; D and trimming were computed from the DNA. The sample lists around 130,000 clones; around 83% were seen once. Germline V gives CDR1 KGHDR, CDR2 SFDVKD. The ends lost 8 bases at V and 13 bases at J; junction bases unmatched: 11. The CDR3 spans 12 residues.

V gene TRBV24-1 combines with J gene TRBJ2-5, with 8 bases fitting TRBD1. The sequence was obtained from a human donor in a cohort sampled during active COVID-19. The source material was peripheral blood. The CDR3 DNA reads as TGTGCCACCACCGAAATCCCGGGACAGGCGTACTTC. It translates to CATTEIPGQAYF.